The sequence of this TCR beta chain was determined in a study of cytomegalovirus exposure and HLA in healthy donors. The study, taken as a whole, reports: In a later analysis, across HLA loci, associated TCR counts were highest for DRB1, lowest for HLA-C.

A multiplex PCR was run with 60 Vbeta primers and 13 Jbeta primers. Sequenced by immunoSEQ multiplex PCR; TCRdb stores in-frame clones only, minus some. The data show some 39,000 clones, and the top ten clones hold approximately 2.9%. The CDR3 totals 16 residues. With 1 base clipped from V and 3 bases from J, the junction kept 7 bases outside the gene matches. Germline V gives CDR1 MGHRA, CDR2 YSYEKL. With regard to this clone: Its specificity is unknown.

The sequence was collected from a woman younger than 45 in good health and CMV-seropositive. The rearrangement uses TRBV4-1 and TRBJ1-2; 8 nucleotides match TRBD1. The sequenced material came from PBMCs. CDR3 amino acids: CASSQVPGQADYGYTF. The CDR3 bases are TGCGCCAGCAGCCAAGTTCCGGGACAGGCGGACTATGGCTACACCTTC.